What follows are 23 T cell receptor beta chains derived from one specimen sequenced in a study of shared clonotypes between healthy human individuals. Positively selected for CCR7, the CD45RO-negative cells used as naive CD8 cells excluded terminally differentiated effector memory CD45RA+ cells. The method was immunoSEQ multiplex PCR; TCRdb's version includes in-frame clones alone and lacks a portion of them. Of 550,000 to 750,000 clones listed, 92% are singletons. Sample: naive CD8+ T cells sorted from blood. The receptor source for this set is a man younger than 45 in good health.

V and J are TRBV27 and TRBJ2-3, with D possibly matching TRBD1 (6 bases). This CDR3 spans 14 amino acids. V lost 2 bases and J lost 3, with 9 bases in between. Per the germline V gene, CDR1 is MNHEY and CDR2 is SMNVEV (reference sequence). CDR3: CASSLQQGTDTQYF. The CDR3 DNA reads TGTGCCAGCAGTTTACAACAGGGTACAGATACGCAGTATTTT.

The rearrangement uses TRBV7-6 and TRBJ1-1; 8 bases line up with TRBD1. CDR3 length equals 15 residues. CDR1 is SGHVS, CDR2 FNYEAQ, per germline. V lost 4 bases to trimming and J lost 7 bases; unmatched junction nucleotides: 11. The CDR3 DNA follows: TGTGCCAGCAGCTCAGGCTCAGGGGGCATGGGTGAAGCTTTCTTT. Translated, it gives CASSSGSGGMGEAFF. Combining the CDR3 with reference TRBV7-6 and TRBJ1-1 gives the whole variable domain GAGVSQSPRYKVTKRGQDVALRCDPISGHVSLYWYRQALGQGPEFLTYFNYEAQQDKSGLPNDRFSAERPEGSISTLTIQRTEQRDSAMYRCASSSGSGGMGEAFFGQGTRLTVV.

CDR3 residues: CASRGVEDTEQYF. CDR3 DNA sequence: TGTGCCAGCAGGGGGGTCGAGGATACCGAGCAGTACTTC. This chain connects TRBV2 to TRBJ2-7; D is possibly TRBD1 or TRBD2 (5 bases each). Trimming stripped 6 bases from V and 6 bases from J, with 15 bases between. Germline loops: CDR1 SNHLY, CDR2 FYNNEI. The CDR3 runs to 13 residues.

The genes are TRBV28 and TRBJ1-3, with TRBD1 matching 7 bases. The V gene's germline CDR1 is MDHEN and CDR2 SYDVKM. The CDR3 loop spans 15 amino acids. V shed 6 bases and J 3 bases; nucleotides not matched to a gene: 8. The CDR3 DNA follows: TGTGCCAGCAGCACCCCCTACAGGGGTGGAAACACCATATATTTT. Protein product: CASSTPYRGGNTIYF.

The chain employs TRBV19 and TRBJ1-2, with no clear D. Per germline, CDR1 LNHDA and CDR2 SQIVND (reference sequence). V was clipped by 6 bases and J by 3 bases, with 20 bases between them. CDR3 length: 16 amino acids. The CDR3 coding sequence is TGTGCCAGTAGGACCTTTAGGAGCGGAGAACACTATGGCTACACCTTC. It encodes CASRTFRSGEHYGYTF.

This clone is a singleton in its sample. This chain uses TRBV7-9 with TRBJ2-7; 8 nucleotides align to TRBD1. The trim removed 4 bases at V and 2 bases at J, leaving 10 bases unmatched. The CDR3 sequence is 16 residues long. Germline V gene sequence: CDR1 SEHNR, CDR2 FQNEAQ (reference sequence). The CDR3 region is CASSSPGQVLTYEQYF. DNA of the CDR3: TGTGCCAGCAGCTCCCCGGGACAGGTACTAACCTACGAGCAGTACTTC.

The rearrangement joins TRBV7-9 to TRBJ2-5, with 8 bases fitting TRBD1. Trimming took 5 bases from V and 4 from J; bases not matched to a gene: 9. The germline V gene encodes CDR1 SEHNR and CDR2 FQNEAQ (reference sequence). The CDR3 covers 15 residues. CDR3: CASSPRTGSGETQYF. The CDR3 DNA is TGTGCCAGCAGCCCTCGGACAGGGTCAGGAGAGACCCAGTACTTC.

This CDR3 is CASSVEQGYETQYF. CDR3 DNA: TGTGCCAGCAGCGTCGAGCAGGGCTACGAGACCCAGTACTTC. The chain carries TRBV9 and TRBJ2-5; a possible D gene is TRBD1 (5 bases). This CDR3 spans 14 amino acids. Germline loops: CDR1 SGDLS, CDR2 YYNGEE. Trimming stripped 2 bases from V and 5 bases from J, with 13 bases between. Together with reference TRBV9 and TRBJ2-5, the CDR3 gives the full variable domain: DSGVTQTPKHLITATGQRVTLRCSPRSGDLSVYWYQQSLDQGLQFLIQYYNGEERAKGNILERFSAQQFPDLHSELNLSSLELGDSALYFCASSVEQGYETQYFGPGTRLLVL.

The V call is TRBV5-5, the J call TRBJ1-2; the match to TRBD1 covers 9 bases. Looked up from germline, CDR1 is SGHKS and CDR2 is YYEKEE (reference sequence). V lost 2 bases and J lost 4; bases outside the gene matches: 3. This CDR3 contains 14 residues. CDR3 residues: CASSLQGAIYGYTF. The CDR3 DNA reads TGTGCCAGCAGCTTACAGGGGGCGATCTATGGCTACACCTTC.

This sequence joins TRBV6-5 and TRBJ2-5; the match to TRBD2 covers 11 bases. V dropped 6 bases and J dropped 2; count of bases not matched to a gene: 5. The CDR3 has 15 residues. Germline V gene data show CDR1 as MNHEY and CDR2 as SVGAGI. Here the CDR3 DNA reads TGTGCCAGCAGCCCGCTAGCGGGAGGTCAAGAGACCCAGTACTTC. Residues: CASSPLAGGQETQYF.

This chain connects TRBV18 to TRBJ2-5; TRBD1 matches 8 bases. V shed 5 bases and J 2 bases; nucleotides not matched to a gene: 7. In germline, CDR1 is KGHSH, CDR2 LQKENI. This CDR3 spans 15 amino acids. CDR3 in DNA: TGTGCCAGCTCATACAGGACAGGGAGGCAAGAGACCCAGTACTTC. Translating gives CASSYRTGRQETQYF.

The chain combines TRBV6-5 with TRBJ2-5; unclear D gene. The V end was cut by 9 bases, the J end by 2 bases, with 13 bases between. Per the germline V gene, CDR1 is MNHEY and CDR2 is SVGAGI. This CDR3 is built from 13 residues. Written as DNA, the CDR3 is TGTGCCAGACGGGCGGCGAATCAAGAGACCCAGTACTTC. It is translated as CARRAANQETQYF.

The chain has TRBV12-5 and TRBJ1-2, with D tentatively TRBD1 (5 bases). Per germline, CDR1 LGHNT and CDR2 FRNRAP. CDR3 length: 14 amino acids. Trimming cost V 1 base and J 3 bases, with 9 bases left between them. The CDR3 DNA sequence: TGTGCTAGTGGTTTGGGACAGCCAGACTATGGCTACACCTTC. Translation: CASGLGQPDYGYTF. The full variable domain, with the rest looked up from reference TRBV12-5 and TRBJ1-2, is DARVTQTPRHKVTEMGQEVTMRCQPILGHNTVFWYRQTMMQGLELLAYFRNRAPLDDSGMPKDRFSAEMPDATLATLKIQPSEPRDSAVYFCASGLGQPDYGYTFGSGTRLTVV.

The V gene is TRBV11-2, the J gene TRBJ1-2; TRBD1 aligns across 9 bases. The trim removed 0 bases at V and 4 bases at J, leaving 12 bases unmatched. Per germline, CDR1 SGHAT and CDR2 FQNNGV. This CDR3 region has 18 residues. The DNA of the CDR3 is TGTGCCAGCAGCTTAGATCGTCCGGGACAGGGAATGACCTATGGCTACACCTTC. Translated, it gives CASSLDRPGQGMTYGYTF.

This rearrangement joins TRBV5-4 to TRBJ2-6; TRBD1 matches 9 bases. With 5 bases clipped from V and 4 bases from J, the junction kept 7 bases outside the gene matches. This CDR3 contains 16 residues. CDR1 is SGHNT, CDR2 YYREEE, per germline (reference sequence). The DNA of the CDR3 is TGTGCCAGCAGGTCCGGGACAGGGTCCGGGGCCAACGTCCTGACTTTC. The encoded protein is CASRSGTGSGANVLTF. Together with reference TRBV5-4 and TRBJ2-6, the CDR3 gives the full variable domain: ETGVTQSPTHLIKTRGQQVTLRCSSQSGHNTVSWYQQALGQGPQFIFQYYREEENGRGNFPPRFSGLQFPNYSSELNVNALELDDSALYLCASRSGTGSGANVLTFGAGSRLTVL.

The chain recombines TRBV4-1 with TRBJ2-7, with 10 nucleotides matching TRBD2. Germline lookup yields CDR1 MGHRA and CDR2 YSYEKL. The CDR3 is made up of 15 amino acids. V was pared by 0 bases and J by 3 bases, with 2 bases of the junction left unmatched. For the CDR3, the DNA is TGCGCCAGCAGCCAAGAGCTAGCGGGAGTCTACGAGCAGTACTTC. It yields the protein CASSQELAGVYEQYF.

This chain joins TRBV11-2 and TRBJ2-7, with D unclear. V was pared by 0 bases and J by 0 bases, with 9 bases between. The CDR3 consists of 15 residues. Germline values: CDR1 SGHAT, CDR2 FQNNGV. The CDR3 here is CASSLETSPSYEQYF. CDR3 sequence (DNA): TGTGCCAGCAGCTTAGAGACATCGCCCTCCTACGAGCAGTACTTC.

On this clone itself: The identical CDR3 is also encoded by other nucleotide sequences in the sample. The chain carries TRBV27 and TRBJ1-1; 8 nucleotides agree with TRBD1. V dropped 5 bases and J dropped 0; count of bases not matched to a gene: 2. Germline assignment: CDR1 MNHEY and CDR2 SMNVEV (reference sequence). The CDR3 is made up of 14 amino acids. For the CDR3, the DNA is TGTGCCAGCAGTCGACAGGGGCTGAACACTGAAGCTTTCTTT. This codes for CASSRQGLNTEAFF.

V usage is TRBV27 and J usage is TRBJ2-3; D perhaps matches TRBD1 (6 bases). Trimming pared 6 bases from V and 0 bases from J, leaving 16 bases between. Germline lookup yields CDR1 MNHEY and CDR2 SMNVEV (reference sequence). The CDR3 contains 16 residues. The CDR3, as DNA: TGTGCCAGCAGCTGGATATGGACAGCTAGCACAGATACGCAGTATTTT. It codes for CASSWIWTASTDTQYF.

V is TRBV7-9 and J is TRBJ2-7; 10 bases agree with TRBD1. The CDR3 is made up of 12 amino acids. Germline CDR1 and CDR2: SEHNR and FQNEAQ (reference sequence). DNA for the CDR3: TGTGCTACCGGACAGGGGGTCCACGAGCAGTACTTC. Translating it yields CATGQGVHEQYF.

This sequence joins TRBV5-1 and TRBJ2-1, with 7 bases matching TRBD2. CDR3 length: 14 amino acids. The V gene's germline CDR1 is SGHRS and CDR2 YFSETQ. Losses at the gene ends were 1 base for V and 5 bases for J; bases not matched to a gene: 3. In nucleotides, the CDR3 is TGCGCCAGCAGCTTGAGGCTAGCGGACAATGAGCAGTTCTTC. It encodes CASSLRLADNEQFF.

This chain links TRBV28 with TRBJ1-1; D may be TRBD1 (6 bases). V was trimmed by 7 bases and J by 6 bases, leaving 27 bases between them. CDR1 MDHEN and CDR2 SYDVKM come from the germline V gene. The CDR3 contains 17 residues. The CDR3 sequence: CASTFRTKGGAGAEAFF. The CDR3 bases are TGTGCCAGCACCTTCAGGACAAAGGGGGGGGCCGGGGCTGAAGCTTTCTTT. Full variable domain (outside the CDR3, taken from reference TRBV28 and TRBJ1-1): DVKVTQSSRYLVKRTGEKVFLECVQDMDHENMFWYRQDPGLGLRLIYFSYDVKMKEKGDIPEGYSVSREKKERFSLILESASTNQTSMYLCASTFRTKGGAGAEAFFGQGTRLTVV.

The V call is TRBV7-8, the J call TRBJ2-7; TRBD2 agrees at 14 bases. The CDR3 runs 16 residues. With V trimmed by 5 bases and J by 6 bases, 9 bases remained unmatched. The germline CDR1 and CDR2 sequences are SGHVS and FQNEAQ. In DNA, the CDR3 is TGTGCCAGCAGCCAAAGACTAGCGGGAGGGCAGTCCGAGCAGTACTTC. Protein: CASSQRLAGGQSEQYF. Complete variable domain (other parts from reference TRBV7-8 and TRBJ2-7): GAGVSQSPRYKVAKRGQDVALRCDPISGHVSLFWYQQALGQGPEFLTYFQNEAQLDKSGLPSDRFFAERPEGSVSTLKIQRTQQEDSAVYLCASSQRLAGGQSEQYFGPGTRLTVT.